This is a list of T cell receptor beta chains from one sample in a study of cytomegalovirus exposure and HLA in healthy donors. Profiled with immunoSEQ multiplex PCR; TCRdb holds only in-frame clones, not every one. Of some 57,000 clones listed, over 60% are singletons. Sequenced sample: PBMCs. The receptors were gathered from a woman in her 30s in good health and CMV-seronegative. Each CDR3 is given with its conserved first and last residue. Fields, in order: V gene, J gene, clone size, D gene, CDR3 protein, CDR3 DNA. D genes are given only for firm matches. Size tells how often a clone was seen (once, few, many) or the class of an expanded clone, and some rows leave it out.

>TRBV19|TRBJ2-5|.|TRBD1
CASSHRGQETQYF
TGTGCCAGTAGTCACAGGGGACAAGAGACCCAGTACTTC
>TRBV15|TRBJ2-4|.|TRBD1
CATSRDLGTAGNIQYF
TGTGCCACCAGCAGAGATCTTGGGACAGCCGGAAACATTCAGTACTTC
>TRBV7-7|TRBJ2-2|.|.
CASSLATGAGTGELFF
TGTGCCAGCAGCTTAGCCACCGGTGCGGGCACCGGGGAGCTGTTTTTT
>TRBV5-4|TRBJ2-1|few|.
CASSPPVGGKVYNEQFF
TGTGCCAGCAGCCCCCCGGTTGGCGGGAAGGTCTACAATGAGCAGTTCTTC
>TRBV6-1|TRBJ1-2|few|.
CASSTRQDLYGYTF
TGTGCCAGCAGCACTCGACAGGACCTATATGGCTACACCTTC
>TRBV5-6|TRBJ2-3|.|TRBD2
CASSLGLAAADTQYF
TGTGCCAGCAGCCTCGGACTAGCGGCGGCAGATACGCAGTATTTT
>TRBV6-6|TRBJ2-7|.|.
CASSYSPAGNYEQYF
TGTGCCAGCAGTTACTCGCCGGCGGGGAACTACGAGCAGTACTTC
>TRBV19|TRBJ1-5|.|TRBD1
CASSSRQGAGNQPQHF
TGTGCCAGTAGTTCCAGACAGGGGGCTGGCAATCAGCCCCAGCATTTT
>TRBV5-1|TRBJ2-5|.|TRBD1
CASSSGWDRQETQYF
TGCGCCAGCAGCTCGGGTTGGGACAGACAAGAGACCCAGTACTTC
>TRBV7-6|TRBJ2-5|.|.
CASSWTVRETQYF
TGTGCCAGCAGCTGGACTGTGCGAGAGACCCAGTACTTC
>TRBV25-1|TRBJ2-1|few|TRBD2
CASSDPSGRRGEQFF
TGTGCCAGCAGTGATCCGAGCGGGAGACGGGGTGAGCAGTTCTTC
>TRBV4-1|TRBJ2-4|.|.
CASSQEASWDIQYF
TGCGCCAGCAGCCAAGAGGCTAGCTGGGACATTCAGTACTTC
>TRBV7-2|TRBJ1-2|.|.
CASSLVRRVSTF
TGTGCCAGCAGCTTAGTCCGGAGGGTGAGCACCTTC
>TRBV25-1|TRBJ2-7|.|.
CASSDGPEWSSEQYF
TGTGCCAGCAGTGATGGGCCCGAGTGGTCCTCCGAGCAGTACTTC
>TRBV2|TRBJ1-3|.|TRBD1
CASSPDRGRNTIYF
TGTGCCAGCAGCCCTGACAGGGGTCGAAACACCATATATTTT
>TRBV10-1|TRBJ2-7|few|.
CASSLDSSSYEQYF
TGCGCCAGCAGTTTAGACAGCTCCTCCTACGAGCAGTACTTC
>TRBV14|TRBJ2-5|.|.
CASSQLRGQETQYF
TGTGCCAGCAGCCAATTACGGGGCCAAGAGACCCAGTACTTC
>TRBV11-2|TRBJ1-3|.|.
CASSLDLFGNTIYF
TGTGCCAGCAGCTTAGATCTTTTTGGAAACACCATATATTTT
>TRBV7-3|TRBJ2-2|.|TRBD2
CASSSIGLAENTGELFF
TGTGCCAGCAGCTCCATCGGACTAGCGGAGAACACCGGGGAGCTGTTTTTT
>TRBV19|TRBJ1-4|few|.
CASNDIGREKLFF
TGTGCCAGTAACGACATTGGGCGTGAAAAACTGTTTTTT
>TRBV5-1|TRBJ1-1|few|TRBD1
CASSLGQGASNTEAFF
TGCGCCAGCAGCTTGGGTCAGGGGGCCTCGAACACTGAAGCTTTCTTT
>TRBV27|TRBJ1-5|.|.
CASSFFSNQPQHF
TGTGCCAGCAGTTTCTTCAGCAATCAGCCCCAGCATTTT
>TRBV9|TRBJ2-1|.|TRBD2
CASSVDLAGGNEQFF
TGTGCCAGCAGCGTAGACCTAGCGGGGGGGAATGAGCAGTTCTTC
>TRBV18|TRBJ2-1|.|TRBD1
CASSPRQGGSYNEQFF
TGTGCCAGCTCACCCCGACAGGGGGGCTCCTACAATGAGCAGTTCTTC
>TRBV27|TRBJ1-1|once|.
CASSPPLGGLAFF
TGTGCCAGCAGCCCCCCCCTGGGAGGGTTGGCTTTCTTC
>TRBV27|TRBJ1-6|few|TRBD1
CASSSREGARSPLHF
TGTGCCAGCAGTTCCCGGGAGGGGGCGCGTTCACCCCTCCACTTT
>TRBV29-1|TRBJ2-1|.|.
CSVDRGANEQFF
TGCAGCGTTGACAGGGGGGCCAATGAGCAGTTCTTC
>TRBV29-1|TRBJ2-5|.|TRBD2
CSVRTSRFETQYF
TGCAGCGTCCGGACTAGCAGGTTTGAGACCCAGTACTTC
>TRBV6-6|TRBJ2-1|.|.
CASVPPGSYNEQFF
TGTGCCAGCGTCCCCCCGGGCTCCTACAATGAGCAGTTCTTC
>TRBV19|TRBJ2-5|.|TRBD1
CASSGGQGESETQYF
TGTGCCAGTAGTGGGGGACAGGGGGAAAGCGAGACCCAGTACTTC
>TRBV9|TRBJ1-1|once|TRBD1
CASSVDPYAGGAENTEAFF
TGTGCCAGCAGCGTAGACCCCTACGCAGGGGGCGCCGAGAACACTGAAGCTTTCTTT
>TRBV18|TRBJ1-1|.|.
CASSPDTLNTEAFF
TGTGCCAGCTCACCAGACACCCTCAACACTGAAGCTTTCTTT
>TRBV5-1|TRBJ2-7|.|TRBD1
CASSFGAGTGGCEQYF
TGCGCCAGCAGCTTTGGGGCCGGGACAGGGGGCTGCGAGCAGTACTTC
>TRBV5-1|TRBJ1-4|.|.
CASSDGGDEKLFF
TGCGCCAGCAGCGACGGAGGGGATGAAAAACTGTTTTTT
>TRBV27|TRBJ1-1|few|.
CASSFSNYNTEAFF
TGTGCCAGCAGTTTTTCCAACTACAACACTGAAGCTTTCTTT
>TRBV6-1|TRBJ2-1|few|.
CASNYPNEQFF
TGTGCCAGCAACTACCCAAATGAGCAGTTCTTC
>TRBV6-6|TRBJ1-2|.|.
CASSYSIGGGDGYTF
TGTGCCAGCAGTTACTCCATTGGGGGGGGAGATGGCTACACCTTC
>TRBV9|TRBJ1-1|.|TRBD1
CASSVATGRGTEAFF
TGTGCCAGCAGCGTAGCTACAGGCAGGGGGACTGAAGCTTTCTTT
>TRBV9|TRBJ2-7|.|TRBD1
CASSAGTGGFYEQYF
TGTGCCAGCAGCGCCGGGACAGGGGGGTTCTACGAGCAGTACTTC
>TRBV14|TRBJ2-1|.|.
CASSPMESGLLGEQFF
TGTGCCAGCAGCCCAATGGAGAGCGGCCTCCTTGGGGAGCAGTTCTTC
>TRBV11-2|TRBJ2-1|.|TRBD2
CASSLVGGSLDEQFF
TGTGCCAGCAGCTTAGTGGGCGGGAGTTTAGATGAGCAGTTCTTC
>TRBV19|TRBJ2-2|.|.
CASRQDRNTGELFF
TGTGCCAGCAGACAGGACCGCAACACCGGGGAGCTGTTTTTT